This T cell receptor beta chain was captured by sequencing in a study of response to subunit inactivated influenza vaccine (dated by TCRdb to 2016 to 2019). Background on the whole study: Deep quantitative profiling of the T cell receptor repertoire was used in the study to follow responses to a trivalent subunit inactivated influenza vaccine.

For this clonotype: Its antigen is currently not known. No per-base quality is available; no much larger clone lies one base away.

The CDR3 covers 16 residues, taking in both the cysteine and the phenylalanine. Of all the DNA, just the CDR3 is kept, 48 bases in frame from base 1. Trimming at the junction amounts to 0 bases on V and 6 bases on J, and the germline ends lie 15 bases apart. The library was produced with RT-PCR. Reads for this sample came from an Illumina HiSeq 2500. The public reads were reprocessed in TCRdb via fastp at Q25 and MiXCR, keeping in-frame beta chains. Under each unique CDR3 protein, matching rows form one entry showing the most common genes and DNA. The table for this sample lists some 480,000 distinct CDR3 sequences; roughly 9.8% of them were counted only once. The ten largest clones add up to about 12% of the sample. Study-wide findings and limitations: According to the authors, only a limited number of new T cells may be recruited by each seasonal influenza vaccination.

The time point label on this specimen signifies: 45 to 55 days after influenza vaccine administration. The material sequenced was PBMCs from blood, taken roughly 45 days after vaccination. The V and J segments used are TRBV12-3 or TRBV12-4 and TRBJ2-1; perhaps TRBD2 is the D gene, with 6 bases matching. The TCR comes from a man aged 45-65 years who received an inactivated influenza vaccine. Donor details come from another sample of the same person, matched by shared clones. Read as DNA, the sequence is TGTGCCAGCAGTTTAGCGCTCTCGCGGGGTCGCAATGAGCAGTTCTTC. It codes for CASSLALSRGRNEQFF.